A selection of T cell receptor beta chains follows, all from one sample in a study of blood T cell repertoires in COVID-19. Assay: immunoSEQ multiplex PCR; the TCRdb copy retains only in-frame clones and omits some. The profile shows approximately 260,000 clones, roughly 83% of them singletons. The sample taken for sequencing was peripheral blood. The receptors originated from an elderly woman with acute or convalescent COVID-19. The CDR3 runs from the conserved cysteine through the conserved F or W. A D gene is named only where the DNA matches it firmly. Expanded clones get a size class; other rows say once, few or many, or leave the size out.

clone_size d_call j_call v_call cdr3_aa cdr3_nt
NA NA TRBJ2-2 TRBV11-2 CASSSAGGPYTGELFF TGTGCCAGCAGTTCCGCCGGGGGGCCTTACACCGGGGAGCTGTTTTTT
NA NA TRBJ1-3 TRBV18 CASSPPGGAGAIYF TGTGCCAGCTCACCACCCGGGGGAGCCGGGGCCATATATTTT
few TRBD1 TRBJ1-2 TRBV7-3 CARTHFRDRDSNYGYTF TGTGCCAGGACCCACTTCCGGGACAGGGATTCAAACTATGGCTACACCTTC
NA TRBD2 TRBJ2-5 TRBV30 CSGGYQETQYF TGTAGCGGGGGGTACCAAGAGACCCAGTACTTC
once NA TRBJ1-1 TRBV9 CASSVAADTEAFF TGTGCCAGCAGCGTCGCGGCCGACACTGAAGCTTTCTTT
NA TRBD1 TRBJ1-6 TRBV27 CASSLLTGAYNSPLHF TGTGCCAGCAGTTTGCTCACAGGGGCTTATAATTCACCCCTCCACTTT
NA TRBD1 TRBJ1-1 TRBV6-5 CASSPDRGEAFF TGTGCCAGCAGCCCAGACAGGGGTGAAGCTTTCTTT
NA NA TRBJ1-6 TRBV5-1 CASSLAPGINNSPLHF TGCGCCAGCAGCTTGGCTCCGGGGATTAATAATTCACCCCTCCACTTT
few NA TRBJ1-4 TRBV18 CASSATGFGNEKLFF TGTGCCAGCTCAGCGACGGGGTTCGGTAATGAAAAACTGTTTTTT
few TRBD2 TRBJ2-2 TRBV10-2 CASRTVAGVTGELFF TGCGCCAGCAGAACTGTAGCGGGGGTTACCGGGGAGCTGTTTTTT
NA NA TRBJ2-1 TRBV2 CASSVRGTQFF TGTGCCAGCAGTGTTCGGGGAACCCAGTTCTTC
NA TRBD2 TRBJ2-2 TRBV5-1 CASRLAGGNTGELFF TGCGCCAGCCGTCTAGCGGGGGGGAACACCGGGGAGCTGTTTTTT
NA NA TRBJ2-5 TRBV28 CVTGGQIQETQYF TGTGTCACTGGAGGACAGATACAAGAGACCCAGTACTTC
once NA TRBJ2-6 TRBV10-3 CAIRPGIGANVLTF TGTGCCATCAGGCCAGGGATAGGGGCCAACGTCCTGACTTTC
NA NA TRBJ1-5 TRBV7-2 CASSLVGTPLSNQPQHF TGTGCCAGCAGCTTAGTCGGGACACCACTTTCTAATCAGCCCCAGCATTTT
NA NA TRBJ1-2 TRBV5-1 CASRTENYGYTF TGCGCCAGCAGGACGGAGAACTATGGCTACACCTTC
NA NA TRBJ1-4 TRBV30 CAWSPGEEKLFF TGTGCCTGGAGTCCGGGGGAAGAAAAACTGTTTTTT
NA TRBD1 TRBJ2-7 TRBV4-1 CASSRLGTGAYEQYF TGCGCCAGCAGCCGTCTTGGGACAGGGGCCTACGAGCAGTACTTC
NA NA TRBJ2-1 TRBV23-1 CASSQSRPGAKSTSYNEQFF TGCGCCAGCAGTCAATCGAGGCCAGGGGCGAAATCAACGTCCTACAATGAGCAGTTCTTC
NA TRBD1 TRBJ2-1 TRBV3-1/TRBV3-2 CASSHKPGQGYNEQFF TGTGCCAGCAGCCATAAACCGGGACAGGGTTACAATGAGCAGTTCTTC
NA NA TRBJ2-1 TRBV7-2 CASTSYNEQFF TGTGCCAGCACTTCCTACAATGAGCAGTTCTTC
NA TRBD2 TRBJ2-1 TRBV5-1 CASTPSGGFYNEQFF TGCGCCAGCACCCCCAGCGGGGGGTTCTACAATGAGCAGTTCTTC
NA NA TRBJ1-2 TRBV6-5 CASSSTDYRVYGYTF TGTGCCAGCAGTTCTACAGACTACAGGGTCTATGGCTACACCTTC
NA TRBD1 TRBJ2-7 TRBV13 CASSPRGYTGGVPYEQYF TGTGCCAGCAGCCCAAGAGGGTACACAGGGGGCGTCCCCTACGAGCAGTACTTC
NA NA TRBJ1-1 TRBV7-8 CASSLVPAGTEAFF TGTGCCAGCAGCTTAGTGCCAGCGGGGACTGAAGCTTTCTTT
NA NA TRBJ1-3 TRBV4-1 CASSSSGVGSGNTIYF TGCGCCAGCAGCTCATCAGGGGTCGGCTCTGGAAACACCATATATTTT
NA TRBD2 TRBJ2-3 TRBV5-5 CASRKGIAGRPSTDTQYF TGTGCCAGCCGTAAGGGGATAGCGGGGCGCCCCAGCACAGATACGCAGTATTTT
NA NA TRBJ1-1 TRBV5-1 CASSLDAVLNTEAFF TGCGCCAGCAGCTTGGACGCAGTACTGAACACTGAAGCTTTCTTT
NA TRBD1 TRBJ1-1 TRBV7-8 CASSLNRGHTEAFF TGTGCCAGCAGCCTAAACAGGGGGCATACTGAAGCTTTCTTT
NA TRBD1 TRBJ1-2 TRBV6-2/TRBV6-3 CASSSPGQGAYGYTF TGTGCCAGCAGTTCCCCGGGACAGGGGGCTTATGGCTACACCTTC
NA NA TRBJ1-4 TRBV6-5 CASRRLIGANEKLFF TGTGCCAGCAGGAGATTAATCGGGGCTAATGAAAAACTGTTTTTT
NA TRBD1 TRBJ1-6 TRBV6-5 CASRTGTGNSPLHF TGTGCCAGCAGAACCGGGACAGGGAATTCACCCCTCCACTTT
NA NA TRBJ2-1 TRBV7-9 CASSHDRSYNEQFF TGTGCCAGCAGCCACGACAGGTCCTACAATGAGCAGTTCTTC
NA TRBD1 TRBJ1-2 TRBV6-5 CASSSNGQGNNGYTF TGTGCCAGCAGTTCCAATGGACAGGGGAACAATGGCTACACCTTC
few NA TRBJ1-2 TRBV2 CASSVGSRGGYTF TGTGCCAGCAGTGTGGGGTCCAGGGGTGGCTACACCTTC
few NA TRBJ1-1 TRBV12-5 CASGLARQENTEAFF TGTGCTAGTGGTTTGGCCCGACAGGAGAACACTGAAGCTTTCTTT
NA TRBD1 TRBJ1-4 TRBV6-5 CASRADRVPNEKLFF TGTGCCAGCAGAGCCGACAGGGTCCCTAATGAAAAACTGTTTTTT
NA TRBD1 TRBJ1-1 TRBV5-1 CASSLALGQGTEAFF TGCGCCAGCAGCTTGGCCTTAGGACAGGGGACTGAAGCTTTCTTT
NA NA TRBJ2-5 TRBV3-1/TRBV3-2 CASSPWGESETQYF TGTGCCAGCAGCCCCTGGGGGGAGTCAGAGACCCAGTACTTC
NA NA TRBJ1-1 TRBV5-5 CASSFGSRTEAFF TGTGCCAGCAGCTTCGGGTCGCGGACTGAAGCTTTCTTT
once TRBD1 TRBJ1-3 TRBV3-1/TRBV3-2 CASSARGGQGNTIYF TGTGCCAGCAGCGCGCGAGGGGGACAGGGAAACACCATATATTTT
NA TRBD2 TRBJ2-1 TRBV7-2 CASSLSGTSGSREQFF TGTGCCAGCAGCTTATCCGGGACTAGCGGGTCAAGGGAGCAGTTCTTC